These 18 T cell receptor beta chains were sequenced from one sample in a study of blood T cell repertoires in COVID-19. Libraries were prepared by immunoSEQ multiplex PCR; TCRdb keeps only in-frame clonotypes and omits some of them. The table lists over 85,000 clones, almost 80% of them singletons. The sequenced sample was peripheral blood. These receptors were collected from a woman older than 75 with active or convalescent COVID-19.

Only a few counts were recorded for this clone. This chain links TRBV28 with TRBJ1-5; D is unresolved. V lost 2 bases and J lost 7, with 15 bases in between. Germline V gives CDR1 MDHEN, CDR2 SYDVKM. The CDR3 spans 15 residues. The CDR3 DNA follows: TGTGCCAGCAGTTTACTGGGAGGGTTTGAGCAGCCCCAGCATTTT. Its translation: CASSLLGGFEQPQHF.

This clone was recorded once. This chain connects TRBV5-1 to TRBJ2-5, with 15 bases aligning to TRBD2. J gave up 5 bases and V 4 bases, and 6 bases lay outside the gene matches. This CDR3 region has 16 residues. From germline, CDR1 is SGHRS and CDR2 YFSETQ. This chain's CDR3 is CASSQGLAGGVETQYF. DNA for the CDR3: TGCGCCAGCAGCCAAGGACTAGCGGGAGGGGTTGAGACCCAGTACTTC. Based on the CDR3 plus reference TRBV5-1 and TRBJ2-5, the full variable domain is KAGVTQTPRYLIKTRGQQVTLSCSPISGHRSVSWYQQTPGQGLQFLFEYFSETQRNKGNFPGRFSGRQFSNSRSEMNVSTLELGDSALYLCASSQGLAGGVETQYFGPGTRLLVL.

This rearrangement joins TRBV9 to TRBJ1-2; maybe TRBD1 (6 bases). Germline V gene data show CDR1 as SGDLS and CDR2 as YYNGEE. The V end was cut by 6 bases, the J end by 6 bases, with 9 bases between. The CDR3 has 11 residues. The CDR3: CASTTGNGYTF. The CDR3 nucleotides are TGTGCCAGCACCACAGGGAATGGCTACACCTTC.

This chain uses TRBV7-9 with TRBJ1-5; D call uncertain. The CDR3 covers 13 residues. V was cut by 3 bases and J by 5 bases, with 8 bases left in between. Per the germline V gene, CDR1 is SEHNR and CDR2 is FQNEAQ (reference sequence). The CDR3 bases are TGTGCCAGCAGCTTTGGGCTACATCAGCCCCAGCATTTT. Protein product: CASSFGLHQPQHF.

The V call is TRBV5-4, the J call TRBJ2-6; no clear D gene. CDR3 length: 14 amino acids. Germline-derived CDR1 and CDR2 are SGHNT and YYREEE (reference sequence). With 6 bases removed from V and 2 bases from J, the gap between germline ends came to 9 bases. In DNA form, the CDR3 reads TGTGCCAGCAACTCTCCCGCTGGGGCCAACGTCCTGACTTTC. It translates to CASNSPAGANVLTF.

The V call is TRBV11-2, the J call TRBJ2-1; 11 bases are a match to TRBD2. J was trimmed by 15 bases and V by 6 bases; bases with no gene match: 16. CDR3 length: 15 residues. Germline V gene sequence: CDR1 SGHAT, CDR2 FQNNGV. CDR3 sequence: CASRRIAGGPVMRFF. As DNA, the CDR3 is TGTGCCAGCAGAAGAATAGCGGGAGGGCCCGTGATGCGGTTCTTC. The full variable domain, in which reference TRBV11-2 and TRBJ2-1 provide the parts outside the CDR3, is EAGVAQSPRYKIIEKRQSVAFWCNPISGHATLYWYQQILGQGPKLLIQFQNNGVVDDSQLPKDRFSAERLKGVDSTLKIQPAKLEDSAVYLCASRRIAGGPVMRFFGPGTRLTVL.

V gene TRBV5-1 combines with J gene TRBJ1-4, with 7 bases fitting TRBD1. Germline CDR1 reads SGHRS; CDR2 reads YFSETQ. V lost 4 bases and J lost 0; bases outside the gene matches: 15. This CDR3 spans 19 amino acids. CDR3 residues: CASSTRGTARVPTNEKLFF. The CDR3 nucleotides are TGCGCCAGCAGCACCCGCGGGACAGCTAGGGTTCCAACTAATGAAAAACTGTTTTTT.

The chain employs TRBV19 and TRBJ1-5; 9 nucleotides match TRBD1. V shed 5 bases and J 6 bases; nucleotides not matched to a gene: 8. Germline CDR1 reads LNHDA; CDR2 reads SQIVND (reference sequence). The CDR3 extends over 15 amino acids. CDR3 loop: CASSSRDRVRQPQHF. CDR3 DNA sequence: TGTGCCAGTAGTTCCAGGGACAGGGTACGTCAGCCCCAGCATTTT. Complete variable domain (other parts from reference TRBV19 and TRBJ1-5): DGGITQSPKYLFRKEGQNVTLSCEQNLNHDAMYWYRQDPGQGLRLIYYSQIVNDFQKGDIAEGYSVSREKKESFPLTVTSAQKNPTAFYLCASSSRDRVRQPQHFGDGTRLSIL.

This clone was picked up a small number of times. As DNA, the CDR3 is TGTGCCAGCAGCTTCCCTATTGGCGGGAGACGGAGGGAGCAGTACTTC. This sequence encodes CASSFPIGGRRREQYF. The chain has TRBV11-2 and TRBJ2-7; 7 bases align to TRBD2. This CDR3 spans 16 amino acids. The V gene end was trimmed by 3 bases and the J gene end by 7 bases; junction bases not matched to a gene: 15. CDR1 is SGHAT and CDR2 is FQNNGV in the germline V gene.

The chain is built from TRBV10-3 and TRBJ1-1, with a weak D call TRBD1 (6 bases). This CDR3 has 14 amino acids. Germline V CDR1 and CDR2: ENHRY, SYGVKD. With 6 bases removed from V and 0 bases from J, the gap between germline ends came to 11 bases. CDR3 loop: CAIRRQALNTEAFF. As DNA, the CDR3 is TGTGCCATCAGAAGACAGGCTTTGAACACTGAAGCTTTCTTT.

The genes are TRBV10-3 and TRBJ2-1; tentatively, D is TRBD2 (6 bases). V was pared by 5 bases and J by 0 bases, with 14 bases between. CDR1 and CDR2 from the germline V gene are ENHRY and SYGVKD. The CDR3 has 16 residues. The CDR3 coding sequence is TGTGCCATCAGTCCTATAGCGGAAAGCTCCTACAATGAGCAGTTCTTC. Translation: CAISPIAESSYNEQFF.

As DNA, the CDR3 is TGCGCCAGCAGCCAGCGACAGGGCCTCTATGGCTACACCTTC. Protein: CASSQRQGLYGYTF. The chain uses TRBV4-3 and TRBJ1-2, with TRBD1 matching 7 bases. The CDR3 spans 14 residues. J lost 4 bases, V lost 3 bases, and 5 bases had no gene match. CDR1 is LGHNA, CDR2 YSLEER, per germline.

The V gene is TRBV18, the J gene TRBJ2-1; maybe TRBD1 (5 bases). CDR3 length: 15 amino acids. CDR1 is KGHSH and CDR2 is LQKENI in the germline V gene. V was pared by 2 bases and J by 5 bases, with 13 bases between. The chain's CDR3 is CASSPYRTRDNEQFF. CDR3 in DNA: TGTGCCAGCTCACCATATAGGACACGGGACAATGAGCAGTTCTTC.

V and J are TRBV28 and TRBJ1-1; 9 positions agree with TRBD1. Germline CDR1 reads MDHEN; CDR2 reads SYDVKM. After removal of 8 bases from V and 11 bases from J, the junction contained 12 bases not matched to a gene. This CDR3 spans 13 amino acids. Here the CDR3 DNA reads TGTGCCAGCCTACCAGGGACAGGGCGCTTCGCTTTCTTT. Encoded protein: CASLPGTGRFAFF.

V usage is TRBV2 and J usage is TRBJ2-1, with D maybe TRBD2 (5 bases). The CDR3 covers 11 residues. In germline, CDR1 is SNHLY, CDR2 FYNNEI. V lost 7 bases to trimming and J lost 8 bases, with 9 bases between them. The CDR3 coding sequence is TGTGCCAGCACCGAGGGCGATGAGCAGTTCTTC. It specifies CASTEGDEQFF.

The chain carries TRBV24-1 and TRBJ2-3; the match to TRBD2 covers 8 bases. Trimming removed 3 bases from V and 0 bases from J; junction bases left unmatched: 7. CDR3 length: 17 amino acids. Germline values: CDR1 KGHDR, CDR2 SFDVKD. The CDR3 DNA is TGTGCCACCAGTGATGTACAAGCGGGAGCTAGCACAGATACGCAGTATTTT. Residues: CATSDVQAGASTDTQYF.

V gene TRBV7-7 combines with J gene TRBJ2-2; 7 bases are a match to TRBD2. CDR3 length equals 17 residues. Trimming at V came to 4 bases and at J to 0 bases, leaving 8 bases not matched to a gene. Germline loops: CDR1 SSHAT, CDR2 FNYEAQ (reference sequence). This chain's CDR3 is CASSSRPGTTNTGELFF. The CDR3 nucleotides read TGTGCCAGCAGCTCACGTCCCGGGACTACGAACACCGGGGAGCTGTTTTTT.

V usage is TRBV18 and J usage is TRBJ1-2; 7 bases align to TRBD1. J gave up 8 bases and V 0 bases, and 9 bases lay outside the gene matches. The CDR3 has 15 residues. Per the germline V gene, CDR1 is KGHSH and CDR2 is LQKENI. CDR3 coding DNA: TGTGCCAGCTCACCACCGGGACAGAGTCCCCCGGGCTACACCTTC. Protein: CASSPPGQSPPGYTF.